This T cell receptor (beta chain) is from a study of PD-1 blockade in classical Hodgkin lymphoma. Libraries were prepared by immunoSEQ multiplex PCR; TCRdb keeps only in-frame clonotypes and omits some of them. Among roughly 140,000 clones listed, nearly 80% were seen once. Study-wide results and limits: Similar baseline diversity was found in complete responders and newly diagnosed patients.

About this clone: The antigen is not known.

There was relapse after autologous stem cell transplantation in every patient, and there was variation in brentuximab vedotin exposure. Source: peripheral blood mononuclear cells (PBMCs), taken before the second cycle of nivolumab. The sequence was collected from a human donor with classical Hodgkin lymphoma.

The CDR3 sequence is CASSTSGTSADTQYF. DNA of the CDR3: TGTGCCAGCAGTACCTCTGGGACGTCCGCAGATACGCAGTATTTT. The J gene is TRBJ2-3, the V gene TRBV6-1; the D gene could be TRBD1 or TRBD2 (5 bases each). CDR3 size: 15 residues. Germline V gene lookup returns CDR1 MNHNS and CDR2 SASEGT. V lost 5 bases and J 4 bases, leaving 16 bases between the germline ends.